The rows below give T cell receptor beta chains drawn from one sample of a study of blood T cell repertoires in COVID-19. Profiling relied on immunoSEQ multiplex PCR, and the TCRdb table lists in-frame clones only, not all of them. Of under 200,000 clones detected, roughly 88% appear once; the ten largest clones hold 5.6%. What was sequenced was PBMCs or T cells enriched from blood (not recorded which). The receptors were gathered from a man aged 35 to 55 with acute COVID-19. Both conserved end residues are part of each CDR3. D genes are given only for firm matches. The size field is filled for only some rows; it gives once, few, many or a size class.

>TRBD1|TRBJ1-1|TRBV7-3|few
CASSSRQGAEAFF
TGTGCCAGCAGCTCAAGACAGGGGGCGGAAGCTTTCTTT
>.|TRBJ2-3|TRBV5-4|.
CASSLEAGTQYF
TGTGCCAGCAGCTTGGAGGCGGGGACGCAGTATTTT
>.|TRBJ1-2|TRBV2|.
CASKTDIYGYTF
TGTGCCAGTAAAACAGATATCTATGGCTACACCTTC
>TRBD1|TRBJ2-5|TRBV18|few
CASSPIDRGTETQYF
TGTGCCAGCTCACCTATCGACAGGGGAACGGAGACCCAGTACTTC
>.|TRBJ1-5|TRBV6-2/TRBV6-3|.
CASSYSLSQPQHF
TGTGCCAGCAGTTACTCTCTTTCCCAGCCCCAGCATTTT
>.|TRBJ1-5|TRBV30|.
CAWSPGGGRWYSNQPQHF
TGTGCCTGGAGCCCCGGGGGGGGGCGTTGGTATAGCAATCAGCCCCAGCATTTT
>.|TRBJ2-7|TRBV15|.
CATSRDPGYEQYF
TGTGCCACCAGCAGAGATCCGGGTTACGAGCAGTACTTC
>TRBD2|TRBJ2-5|TRBV19|.
CASSMGREETQYF
TGTGCCAGTAGTATGGGGAGGGAAGAGACCCAGTACTTC
>TRBD2|TRBJ2-1|TRBV5-1|.
CASSLYGTSSNEQFF
TGCGCCAGCAGCCTCTATGGGACTAGTTCGAATGAGCAGTTCTTC
>.|TRBJ2-5|TRBV27|.
CASSLSSGLRLARFQETQYF
TGTGCCAGCAGTTTATCTTCCGGGTTACGTTTAGCCCGCTTCCAAGAGACCCAGTACTTC
>TRBD2|TRBJ2-5|TRBV24-1|.
CAIGGTGVRETQYF
TGTGCCATCGGGGGGACGGGAGTGAGGGAGACCCAGTACTTC
>TRBD1|TRBJ2-7|TRBV7-9|.
CASSLRQGESSYEQYF
TGTGCCAGCAGCTTACGGCAGGGGGAAAGCTCCTACGAGCAGTACTTC
>TRBD2|TRBJ2-1|TRBV15|.
CATSMLGGSSYNEQFF
TGTGCCACCAGCATGCTTGGCGGGAGTTCGTACAATGAGCAGTTCTTC
>TRBD2|TRBJ2-3|TRBV5-4|once
CASSSTSGSPDTQYF
TGTGCCAGCAGCTCGACTAGCGGGTCACCAGATACGCAGTATTTT
>.|TRBJ2-2|TRBV9|few
CASSFKSGELFF
TGTGCCAGCAGCTTCAAATCCGGGGAGCTGTTTTTT
>TRBD2|TRBJ2-3|TRBV24-1|.
CATSDLGTSPDTQYF
TGTGCCACCAGTGATCTCGGGACTAGTCCAGATACGCAGTATTTT
>TRBD1|TRBJ1-2|TRBV29-1|once
CSVARTGLSPNYGYTF
TGCAGCGTGGCCCGGACAGGGCTGTCTCCTAACTATGGCTACACCTTC
>TRBD1|TRBJ1-1|TRBV28|few
CASSPVPGQGDTEAFF
TGTGCCAGCAGCCCCGTACCGGGACAGGGGGACACTGAAGCTTTCTTT
>TRBD1|TRBJ1-1|TRBV28|.
CASTNHRGQVAFF
TGTGCCAGCACAAACCACAGGGGGCAGGTAGCTTTCTTT
>.|TRBJ1-2|TRBV24-1|.
CATSDLNGKGEYGYTF
TGTGCCACCAGTGATTTAAATGGGAAGGGGGAGTACGGCTACACCTTC
>TRBD2|TRBJ2-3|TRBV5-4|few
CASSSQREPTDTQYF
TGTGCCAGCAGCTCCCAGCGGGAGCCGACAGATACGCAGTATTTT
>TRBD2|TRBJ2-7|TRBV6-5|.
CASTWTSGYYEQYF
TGTGCCAGCACCTGGACTAGCGGATACTACGAGCAGTACTTC
>TRBD1|TRBJ2-7|TRBV6-5|.
CASSEGGQGREQYF
TGTGCCAGCTCAGAGGGGGGACAGGGAAGAGAGCAGTACTTC
>.|TRBJ1-2|TRBV28|.
CASSIPQYNYGYTF
TGTGCCAGCAGTATTCCACAGTATAACTATGGCTACACCTTC
>.|TRBJ2-7|TRBV2|.
CASNSGVYEQYF
TGTGCCAGCAACTCGGGGGTTTACGAGCAGTACTTC
>TRBD1|TRBJ1-2|TRBV19|.
CASSTTGGYGYTF
TGTGCCAGTAGTACGACAGGGGGGTATGGCTACACCTTC
>.|TRBJ2-1|TRBV4-1|.
CASSQARVYEQFF
TGCGCCAGCAGCCAAGCCCGGGTTTATGAGCAGTTCTTC
>TRBD2|TRBJ2-4|TRBV27|few
CASSSSGRRDKNIQYF
TGTGCCAGCAGTTCTAGCGGGAGGCGGGACAAAAACATTCAGTACTTC
>.|TRBJ1-1|TRBV29-1|.
CSVTGLYTEAFF
TGCAGCGTCACAGGGCTGTACACTGAAGCTTTCTTT
>.|TRBJ2-6|TRBV24-1|.
CASGGERSTGANVLTF
TGTGCCAGCGGCGGGGAAAGATCTACTGGGGCCAACGTCCTGACTTTC
>.|TRBJ1-2|TRBV29-1|.
CSVDSVYGYTF
TGCAGCGTTGACAGCGTCTATGGCTACACCTTC
>TRBD1|TRBJ2-7|TRBV19|.
CASSAGTGAYEQYF
TGTGCCAGTAGTGCCGGGACAGGGGCCTACGAGCAGTACTTC
>TRBD1|TRBJ1-4|TRBV30|few
CAWNRDSYEKLFF
TGTGCCTGGAACCGGGACAGTTATGAAAAACTGTTTTTT
>TRBD1|TRBJ1-1|TRBV27|few
CASSSGGNPTEAFF
TGTGCCAGCAGTTCAGGGGGGAACCCCACTGAAGCTTTCTTT
>TRBD1|TRBJ2-3|TRBV5-1|.
CATSRDSRRDTQYF
TGCGCCACTTCCCGGGACAGCCGGCGGGATACGCAGTATTTT
>TRBD1|TRBJ1-4|TRBV27|.
CASSPRTGGRGENEKLFF
TGTGCCAGCAGTCCTCGGACAGGGGGAAGAGGAGAGAATGAAAAACTGTTTTTT
>TRBD1|TRBJ1-2|TRBV28|.
CASSTQSTGDGYTF
TGTGCCAGCTCCACCCAATCGACAGGGGATGGCTACACCTTC
>.|TRBJ1-4|TRBV2|.
CASTERTGRLNEKLFF
TGTGCCAGCACCGAACGCACAGGGCGCCTTAATGAAAAACTGTTTTTT
>TRBD2|TRBJ2-7|TRBV10-3|few
CAIRETSGSLSEQYF
TGTGCCATCAGAGAGACTAGCGGGAGTTTGAGCGAGCAGTACTTC
>TRBD2|TRBJ2-1|TRBV5-1|.
CASSPSGTNFRNEQFF
TGCGCCAGCAGCCCTTCCGGGACTAACTTCCGCAATGAGCAGTTCTTC